The 19 T cell receptor beta chains given below trace back to one sample, sequenced in a study of cytomegalovirus exposure and HLA in healthy donors. In the PCR, 60 Vbeta and 13 Jbeta primers were used. TCRdb keeps only in-frame clones here, not all; method: immunoSEQ multiplex PCR. This sample has 200,000 or so clones, with 75% to 85% found just once. Specimen: PBMCs. Receptor source: a woman between 18 and 29 years old in good health and CMV-seropositive.

As to this clone: One end of the junction varies from germline; a read error may be responsible. The chain is built from TRBV7-9 and TRBJ2-7; no definite D call. The V gene's germline CDR1 is SEHNR and CDR2 FQNEAQ (reference sequence). The CDR3 has 12 amino acids. Here the CDR3 DNA reads TGTTCCAGCAGCTTAGTTACCTACGAGCAGTACTTC. This gives the protein CSSSLVTYEQYF.

This chain joins TRBV4-1 and TRBJ2-5, with TRBD1 matching 9 bases. The CDR3 loop spans 15 amino acids. Trimming cost V 7 bases and J 4 bases; bases outside gene matches: 10. Germline V gene data show CDR1 as MGHRA and CDR2 as YSYEKL. The CDR3 sequence is CASIINRGRLETQYF. CDR3 nucleotide sequence: TGCGCCAGCATCATCAACAGGGGGCGACTAGAGACCCAGTACTTC.

This clone was counted a single time. The J gene is TRBJ2-5, the V gene TRBV4-3; D not resolved. From germline, CDR1 is LGHNA and CDR2 YSLEER. This CDR3 is built from 16 residues. V was cut by 0 bases and J by 5 bases, with 16 bases left in between. CDR3 sequence reads: CASSQEYLPQAETQYF. The CDR3 DNA is TGCGCCAGCAGCCAAGAATACCTCCCCCAGGCGGAGACCCAGTACTTC.

The V and J genes are TRBV5-6 and TRBJ2-1; 7 nucleotides agree with TRBD2. V lost 4 bases, J lost 5 bases, and 9 bases stayed unmatched. This CDR3 has 15 amino acids. Looked up from germline, CDR1 is SGHDT and CDR2 is YYEEEE. CDR3 sequence reads: CASSRSWDYNNEQFF. DNA for the CDR3: TGTGCCAGCAGCCGGAGTTGGGACTACAACAATGAGCAGTTCTTC.

The chain employs TRBV7-9 and TRBJ1-1; maybe TRBD1 (6 bases). Trimming shortened V by 5 bases and J by 4 bases, and 11 bases separated the two germline ends. Germline-derived CDR1 and CDR2 are SEHNR and FQNEAQ (reference sequence). The CDR3 runs 13 residues. The CDR3 loop reads CASSLTGTTEAFF. CDR3 bases: TGTGCCAGCAGCCTAACAGGGACCACTGAAGCTTTCTTT.

The chain joins TRBV27 to TRBJ2-3; 9 bases agree with TRBD2. Losses at the gene ends were 10 bases for V and 13 bases for J; bases not matched to a gene: 12. The CDR3 is made up of 12 amino acids. Germline assignment: CDR1 MNHEY and CDR2 SMNVEV (reference sequence). The DNA of the CDR3 is TGTGCCATCTCAGCGGGGGGAAATAGAAAGTATTTT. This codes for CAISAGGNRKYF.

This clone was recorded once. The V call is TRBV6-1, the J call TRBJ1-1; 8 nucleotides match TRBD1. This CDR3 is built from 13 residues. Per the germline V gene, CDR1 is MNHNS and CDR2 is SASEGT. J was trimmed by 5 bases and V by 5 bases; bases with no gene match: 4. CDR3 region: CASSRTGLTEAFF. The CDR3 DNA reads TGTGCCAGCAGTCGGACAGGGCTTACTGAAGCTTTCTTT.

The chain uses TRBV5-6 and TRBJ1-5; 7 bases agree with TRBD1. Germline CDR1 reads SGHDT; CDR2 reads YYEEEE. Trimming removed 3 bases from V and 1 base from J; junction bases left unmatched: 4. There are 15 residues in the CDR3. The CDR3 coding sequence is TGTGCCAGCAGCTACAGGACAGGAAGCAATCAGCCCCAGCATTTT. Amino acid sequence: CASSYRTGSNQPQHF.

The V gene is TRBV6-6, the J gene TRBJ2-7; unclear D gene. The CDR3 is 14 amino acids. Germline lookup yields CDR1 MNHNY and CDR2 SVGAGI (reference sequence). V was cut by 6 bases and J by 0 bases, with 12 bases left in between. DNA for the CDR3: TGTGCCAGCAGGCACGCGGCGAGCTCCTACGAGCAGTACTTC. It codes for CASRHAASSYEQYF.

The J gene is TRBJ1-2, the V gene TRBV9, with 8 bases aligning to TRBD1. Germline V gene sequence: CDR1 SGDLS, CDR2 YYNGEE. The ends lost 7 bases at V and 6 bases at J; junction bases unmatched: 14. The CDR3 loop spans 15 amino acids. Written as DNA, the CDR3 is TGTGCCAGCGGGCAAAGCAATCCAGGGGGCCATGGCTACACCTTC. It specifies CASGQSNPGGHGYTF.

The chain couples TRBV5-6 to TRBJ2-1; D is unclear. CDR3 length equals 13 residues. CDR1 and CDR2 from the germline V gene are SGHDT and YYEEEE. V lost 0 bases, J lost 8 bases, and 9 bases lay in between. The CDR3 nucleotides read TGTGCCAGCAGCTTGGACGTACTCGATGAGCAGTTCTTC. Amino acid sequence: CASSLDVLDEQFF.

V usage is TRBV30 and J usage is TRBJ1-2, with a tentative D call TRBD1 (5 bases). V lost 4 bases to trimming and J lost 5 bases, with 17 bases between them. Germline-derived CDR1 and CDR2 are GTSNPN and SVGIG (reference sequence). CDR3 size: 14 residues. The CDR3 spells CAWTEGGTGYGYTF. CDR3 nucleotide sequence: TGTGCCTGGACTGAAGGTGGGACTGGATATGGCTACACCTTC.

The genes are TRBV11-3 and TRBJ2-5; perhaps TRBD1 as D (5 bases). The CDR3 is 13 amino acids. Germline V lookup: CDR1 SGHNT, CDR2 YENEEA. V lost 8 bases and J lost 5, with 15 bases in between. CDR3 in amino acids: CASGAGHWETQYF. In nucleotides, the CDR3 is TGTGCCAGCGGGGCAGGGCACTGGGAGACCCAGTACTTC.

CDR3: CASSNQGGNQPQHF. For the CDR3, the DNA is TGTGCCAGCAGCAACCAGGGGGGCAATCAGCCCCAGCATTTT. The J gene is TRBJ1-5, the V gene TRBV28, with 7 nucleotides matching TRBD1. CDR3 length equals 14 residues. Germline V gene data show CDR1 as MDHEN and CDR2 as SYDVKM. Losses at the gene ends were 6 bases for V and 2 bases for J; bases not matched to a gene: 4.

The chain joins TRBV5-5 to TRBJ1-1; 9 bases match TRBD1. The CDR3 is made up of 15 amino acids. J lost 6 bases, V lost 4 bases, and 10 bases had no gene match. CDR1 and CDR2 from the germline V gene are SGHKS and YYEKEE (reference sequence). CDR3 DNA: TGTGCCAGCAGCAGGCCGACAGGGGGAAACGCTGAAGCTTTCTTT. Its protein product is CASSRPTGGNAEAFF.

The rearrangement joins TRBV7-2 to TRBJ2-7, with D possibly TRBD1 on 6 matching bases. Per the germline V gene, CDR1 is SGHTA and CDR2 is FQGNSA. The CDR3 is made up of 15 amino acids. Deletions cut 5 bases from V and 3 bases from J, with 17 bases between. The CDR3 DNA sequence: TGTGCCAGCAGCCAAGAGGGGTTGGACAGCTACGAGCAGTACTTC. This sequence encodes CASSQEGLDSYEQYF.

This clone was counted a single time. This chain links TRBV4-3 with TRBJ1-5; a weak D match, TRBD1 (5 bases). Germline V gene lookup returns CDR1 LGHNA and CDR2 YSLEER. Trimming took off 8 bases at V and 5 bases at J, with 10 bases between the two ends. This CDR3 has 12 residues. The CDR3 region has the DNA TGCGCCAGCTCCGCGGGGGATCAGCCCCAGCATTTT. Its protein product is CASSAGDQPQHF.

The rearrangement links TRBV28 to TRBJ1-1; D perhaps matches TRBD1 (6 bases). The V gene's germline CDR1 is MDHEN and CDR2 SYDVKM. Trimming took 4 bases from V and 3 from J, leaving 27 bases between them. The CDR3 runs to 19 residues. The CDR3 region has the DNA TGTGCCAGCAGTTCCCCCACACTAAACTTCGAAAAGGGGGACACTGAAGCTTTCTTT. Its translation is CASSSPTLNFEKGDTEAFF.

V gene TRBV30 combines with J gene TRBJ1-1; D remains unclear. The CDR3 contains 13 residues. The germline gives CDR1 GTSNPN, CDR2 SVGIG (reference sequence). Trimming removed 7 bases from V and 0 bases from J, with 12 bases in between. The CDR3 is CAFRGLMNTEAFF. The CDR3 DNA follows: TGTGCCTTTCGAGGGCTTATGAACACTGAAGCTTTCTTT.